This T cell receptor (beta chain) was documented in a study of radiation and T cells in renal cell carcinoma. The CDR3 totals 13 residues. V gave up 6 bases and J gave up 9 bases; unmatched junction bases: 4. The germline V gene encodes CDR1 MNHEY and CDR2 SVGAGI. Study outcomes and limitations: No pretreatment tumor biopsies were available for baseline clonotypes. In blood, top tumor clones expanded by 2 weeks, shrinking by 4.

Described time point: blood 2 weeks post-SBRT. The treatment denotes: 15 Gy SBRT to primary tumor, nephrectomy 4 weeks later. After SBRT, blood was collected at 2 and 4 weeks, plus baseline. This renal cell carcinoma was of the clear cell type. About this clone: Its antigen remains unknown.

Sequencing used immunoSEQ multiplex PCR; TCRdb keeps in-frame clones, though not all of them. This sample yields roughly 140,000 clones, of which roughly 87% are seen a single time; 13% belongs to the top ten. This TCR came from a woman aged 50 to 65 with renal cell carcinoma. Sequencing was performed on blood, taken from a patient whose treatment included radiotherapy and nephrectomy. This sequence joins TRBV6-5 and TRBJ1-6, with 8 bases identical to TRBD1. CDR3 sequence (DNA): TGTGCCAGCAGCGACAGGGGTCCTTCACCCCTCCACTTT. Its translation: CASSDRGPSPLHF.